The clone carrying this TCR beta chain was counted a single time. Trimming at V came to 4 bases and at J to 4 bases, leaving 4 bases not matched to a gene. Germline V gene sequence: CDR1 SGHNT, CDR2 YENEEA. The CDR3 consists of 15 residues. The data were obtained in a study of blood T cell repertoires in COVID-19. Across the whole study: Samples representing acute and convalescent COVID-19 were sourced from the United States, Italy and Spain. From T cells, B-cell-depleted T cells, or PBMCs came the material, which was cDNA or gDNA.

Repertoires were generated with immunoSEQ multiplex PCR, while TCRdb's copy carries only in-frame clones and drops some. The table lists roughly 49,000 clones, less than 90% of them singletons. This TCR came from a human donor in a cohort sampled during active COVID-19. V and J are TRBV11-3 and TRBJ2-2; 9 bases agree with TRBD2. What was sequenced was peripheral blood. The CDR3 spells CASSSLAGPTGELFF. The CDR3 DNA sequence: TGTGCCAGCAGCTCCCTAGCGGGACCCACCGGGGAGCTGTTTTTT.